A selection of T cell receptor beta chains follows, all from one sample in a study of T-cell memory formation after mild COVID-19. A single record per CDR3 protein comes from TCRdb applying MiXCR to the 5' RACE reads. Among more than 110,000 distinct CDR3 sequences listed, 11% to 15% were seen once. Sequencing was performed on PBMCs or a T cell subset sorted from them (not recorded which). The source of these receptors is an adult woman who had mild COVID-19 (a few samples of this study predate the infection). Cell type and time point are not known. The CDR3 runs from the conserved cysteine through the conserved F or W. D genes are given only for firm matches. The size entry is marked missing in some rows and otherwise reads once, few, many or a size class.

TGTGCCAGCAGTTTCCCTCCGGGACAGGGAGCAGAAAAACTGTTTTTT,CASSFPPGQGAEKLFF,TRBV28,TRBD1,few,TRBJ1-4
TGTGCCAGCAGTCTTATCAGGGGTACCTACGAGCAGTACTTC,CASSLIRGTYEQYF,TRBV6-5,-,few,TRBJ2-7
TGCGCCAGCAGCCCGAGGCCTTCCCCGGGGGCTGAAGCTTTCTTT,CASSPRPSPGAEAFF,TRBV5-1,-,-,TRBJ1-1
TGCGCCAGCAGAGCAGGGTTAAACACTGAAGCTTTCTTT,CASRAGLNTEAFF,TRBV4-1,-,-,TRBJ1-1
TGTGCCAGCAGCTTACCCGGTGGTGAGGAGACCCAGTACTTC,CASSLPGGEETQYF,TRBV7-9,-,-,TRBJ2-5
TGTGCCAGCAGCTTAGGAGGTCCGCTGGAGCAGTACTTC,CASSLGGPLEQYF,TRBV11-2,-,few,TRBJ2-7
TGTGCCAGCAGCCTACATAGAGCATCTGGAAACACCATATATTTT,CASSLHRASGNTIYF,TRBV3-1,-,-,TRBJ1-3
TGTGCCAGCAGCTTGGCGAAGGGGGTTAGCGTAGAGACCCAGTACTTC,CASSLAKGVSVETQYF,TRBV5-6,-,-,TRBJ2-5
TGTGCCACCAGTGACACACCCGGGAATCAGCCCCAGCATTTT,CATSDTPGNQPQHF,TRBV24-1,-,-,TRBJ1-5
TGCAGTGCTCCGTCCTTATCCGGGACAGGCCCCTACGAGCAGTACTTC,CSAPSLSGTGPYEQYF,TRBV20-1,TRBD1,few,TRBJ2-7
TGTGCCAGCAGGAGGGGATCTGGCTACACCTTC,CASRRGSGYTF,TRBV12-3/TRBV12-4,-,-,TRBJ1-2
TGTGCCAGCAGCTTAGCGCAGAGAGGAAACTACGAGCAGTACTTC,CASSLAQRGNYEQYF,TRBV7-2,-,few,TRBJ2-7
TGTGCCAGCAGCAACACAGGGGCCGGGGAGACCCAGTACTTC,CASSNTGAGETQYF,TRBV9,TRBD1,-,TRBJ2-5
TGCAGTGCTAGAACCGGGACAACCTACGAGCAGTACTTC,CSARTGTTYEQYF,TRBV20-1,-,-,TRBJ2-7
TGTGCCAGCAGCCTCCCCCGGGCGGGACTAGCGGATACAGATACGCAGTATTTT,CASSLPRAGLADTDTQYF,TRBV7-8,TRBD2,-,TRBJ2-3
TGTGCCAGCAGTTACGGCTACACTGAAGCTTTCTTT,CASSYGYTEAFF,TRBV6-2/TRBV6-3,-,few,TRBJ1-1
TGCAGTGCTAGATTACAGGACACTGAAGCTTTCTTT,CSARLQDTEAFF,TRBV20-1,-,-,TRBJ1-1
TGTGCCAGCAGACCAGCGGGGATTAGCACAGATACGCAGTATTTT,CASRPAGISTDTQYF,TRBV11-2,TRBD2,-,TRBJ2-3
TGCGCCAGCAGCCACGGCGTGGCGGGGGTTTCCTACAATGAGCAGTTCTTC,CASSHGVAGVSYNEQFF,TRBV4-1,TRBD2,-,TRBJ2-1
TGTGCCAGCCTACTTGACTCGAGCGGGTGCGAGCAGTACTTC,CASLLDSSGCEQYF,TRBV10-3,-,-,TRBJ2-7
TGTGCCAGCAGTCCAGGCCCGCGGACAGGGGTCGAGCGAAGCCGGTACAATGAGCAGTTCTTC,CASSPGPRTGVERSRYNEQFF,TRBV12-3/TRBV12-4,TRBD1,-,TRBJ2-1
TGCAGCGGAGGACTAGCGGGAGAAGATACGCAGTATTTT,CSGGLAGEDTQYF,TRBV29-1,TRBD2,few,TRBJ2-3
TGTGCCAGCAGCTCAGCCCAGGGGGCCTCCTACGAGCAGTACTTC,CASSSAQGASYEQYF,TRBV7-6,TRBD1,-,TRBJ2-7
TGTGCCAGCAGTTACTTCCCGGGACTAGCGGGGGGATACAATGAGCAGTTCTTC,CASSYFPGLAGGYNEQFF,TRBV6-5,TRBD2,few,TRBJ2-1
TGCGCCAGCAGCCAAGAGCTCGCCTTTAGGACAGCATTGGAGCTGGAGACCCGGTACTTC,CASSQELAFRTALELETRYF,TRBV4-3,-,-,TRBJ2-5
TGCGCCAGCAGCCCTCGACTAGCCTACAATGAGCAGTTCTTC,CASSPRLAYNEQFF,TRBV4-3,-,-,TRBJ2-1
TGTGCCATCAGTGATTTCAGCCACACTGAAGCTTTCTTT,CAISDFSHTEAFF,TRBV10-3,-,few,TRBJ1-1
TGTGCCACCAGCAGAGACAAGGCGTACTCTGGAAACACCATATATTTT,CATSRDKAYSGNTIYF,TRBV15,-,few,TRBJ1-3
TGTGCCACCAGTGACCCAGGGGGCTCCTACAATGAGCAGTTCTTC,CATSDPGGSYNEQFF,TRBV24-1,TRBD1,-,TRBJ2-1
TGCAGCGTTGAACACGACGGATACTATGGCTACACCTTC,CSVEHDGYYGYTF,TRBV29-1,-,-,TRBJ1-2
TGTGCCAGCAGTGAGGTGGAGACCCAGTACTTC,CASSEVETQYF,TRBV2,-,-,TRBJ2-5
TGTGACAGTAGTATAGGCTCTAGCGGGATGGGCTACGAGCAGTACTTC,CDSSIGSSGMGYEQYF,TRBV19,TRBD2,-,TRBJ2-7
TGTGCCAGCAGTTTTGCACTAGCGGAGTACAATGAGCAGTTCTTC,CASSFALAEYNEQFF,TRBV28,TRBD2,-,TRBJ2-1
TGTGCCAGCAGCCCCACAGGGGGAGGGGGCGGGGAGCTGTTTTTT,CASSPTGGGGGELFF,TRBV12-3/TRBV12-4,-,many,TRBJ2-2
TGTGCCAGCAGACCCCCGGGACAGCGGTACGAGCAGTACTTC,CASRPPGQRYEQYF,TRBV6-5,TRBD1,many,TRBJ2-7
TGTGCCAGCAGTTACGGCGGCGGGAGACCGATCACAGATACGCAGTATTTT,CASSYGGGRPITDTQYF,TRBV6-5,TRBD2,many,TRBJ2-3
TGTGCCAGCTCGGAGGGGGGGGGCGGCACCGGGGAGCTGTTTTTT,CASSEGGGGTGELFF,TRBV9,-,few,TRBJ2-2
TGTGCCTGGAGTGCCGGGGGGCCCCAGCATTTT,CAWSAGGPQHF,TRBV30,-,-,TRBJ1-5
TGTGCCAGCAGTTTAGACAGTACCTACGAGCAGTACTTC,CASSLDSTYEQYF,TRBV6-5,-,-,TRBJ2-7
TGCAGCGTCCGTAGGGAGGATCGGGGAGAGCAGTACTTC,CSVRREDRGEQYF,TRBV29-1,-,-,TRBJ2-7
TGCGCCAGCAGCCAAGTCAGGCTCCCACCCCTCCACTTT,CASSQVRLPPLHF,TRBV4-3,-,few,TRBJ1-6
TGTGCCACGACAACTCCGAGCTCCTACGAGCAGTACTTC,CATTTPSSYEQYF,TRBV28,-,-,TRBJ2-7
TGTGCCAGCAGCAAAGATGCGAGCGGGAGCTCCTACGAGCAGTACTTC,CASSKDASGSSYEQYF,TRBV21-1,-,-,TRBJ2-7
TGTGCCAGTAGTATAGGTTATGGGACTAGCTACGACAATGAGCAGTTCTTC,CASSIGYGTSYDNEQFF,TRBV19,TRBD2,-,TRBJ2-1
TGTGCCAGCAGCCCCCCTGGGGGGGCCAATGAGCAGTTCTTC,CASSPPGGANEQFF,TRBV7-9,-,-,TRBJ2-1